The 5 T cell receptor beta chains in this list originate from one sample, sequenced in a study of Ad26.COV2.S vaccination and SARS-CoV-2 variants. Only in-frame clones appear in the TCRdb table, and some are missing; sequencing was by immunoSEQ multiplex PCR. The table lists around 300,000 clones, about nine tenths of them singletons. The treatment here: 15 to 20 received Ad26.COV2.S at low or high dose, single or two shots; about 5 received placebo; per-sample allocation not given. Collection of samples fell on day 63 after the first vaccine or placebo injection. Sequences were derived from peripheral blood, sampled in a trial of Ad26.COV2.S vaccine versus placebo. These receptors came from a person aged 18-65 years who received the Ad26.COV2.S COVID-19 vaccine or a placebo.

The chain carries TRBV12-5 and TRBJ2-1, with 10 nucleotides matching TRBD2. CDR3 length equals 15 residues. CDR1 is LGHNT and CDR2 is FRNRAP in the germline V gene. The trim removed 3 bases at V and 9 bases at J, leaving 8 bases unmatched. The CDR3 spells CASGFSAGGGSEQFF. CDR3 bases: TGTGCTAGTGGTTTCTCAGCGGGAGGGGGGAGTGAGCAGTTCTTC.

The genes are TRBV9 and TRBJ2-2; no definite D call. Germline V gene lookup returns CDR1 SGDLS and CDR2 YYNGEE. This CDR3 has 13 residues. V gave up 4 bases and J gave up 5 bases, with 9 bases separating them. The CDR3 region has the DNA TGTGCCAGCAGCTACGAAGCGACCGGGGAGCTGTTTTTT. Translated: CASSYEATGELFF.

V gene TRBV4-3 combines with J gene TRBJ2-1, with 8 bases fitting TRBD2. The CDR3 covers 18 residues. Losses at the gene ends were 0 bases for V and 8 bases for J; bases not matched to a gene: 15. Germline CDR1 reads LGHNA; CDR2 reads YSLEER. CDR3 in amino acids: CASSQDRVLTGGPYEQFF. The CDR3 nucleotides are TGCGCCAGCAGCCAAGATCGGGTCCTAACGGGGGGGCCATATGAGCAGTTCTTC.

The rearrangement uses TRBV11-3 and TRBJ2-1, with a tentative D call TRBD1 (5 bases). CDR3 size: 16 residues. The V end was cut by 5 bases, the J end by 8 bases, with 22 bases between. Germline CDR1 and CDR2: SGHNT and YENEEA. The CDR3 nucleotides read TGTGCCAGCAGCCACGAGGACACTCACCCGGGCGATGAGCAGTTCTTC. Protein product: CASSHEDTHPGDEQFF.

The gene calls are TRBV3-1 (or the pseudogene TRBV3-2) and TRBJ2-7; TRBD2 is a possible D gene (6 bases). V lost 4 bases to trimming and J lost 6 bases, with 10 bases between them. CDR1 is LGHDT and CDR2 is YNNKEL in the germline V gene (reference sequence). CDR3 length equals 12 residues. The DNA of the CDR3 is TGTGCCAGCAGCCCCGGGCGGGGCGAGCAGTACTTC. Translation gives CASSPGRGEQYF.